A selection of T cell receptor beta chains follows, all from one sample in a study of regulatory T cells in long-lasting Graves disease. One entry per CDR3 protein results from TCRdb running MiXCR on the multiplex PCR reads. The table lists 600,000 to 850,000 distinct CDR3 sequences, 30% of them singletons, with under 55% in the top ten. Sample: peripheral blood mononuclear cells (PBMCs), taken when the disease was refractory, from a patient treated with antithyroid drugs. The receptor set was obtained from a female donor with Graves disease. Both conserved end residues are part of each CDR3. A D gene is named only where the DNA matches it firmly. Size is omitted from some rows. Given values are once, few, many or a class for expanded clones.

v_gene: TRBV14; j_gene: TRBJ1-2; abundance: NA; d_gene: TRBD1; CDR3nt: TGTGCCAGCAGCCCTGGGACAGGTGTTAACTATGGCTACACCTTC; CDR3aa: CASSPGTGVNYGYTF
v_gene: TRBV6-1; j_gene: TRBJ2-7; abundance: few; d_gene: TRBD2; CDR3nt: TGTGCCAGCAGTAAGGGACTAGCGGGAGGAAACGAGCAGTACTTC; CDR3aa: CASSKGLAGGNEQYF
v_gene: TRBV3-1; j_gene: TRBJ2-1; abundance: few; d_gene: TRBD2; CDR3nt: TGTGCCAGCAGCCCGGGACTAGCGGGAGCTAATGAGCAGTTCTTC; CDR3aa: CASSPGLAGANEQFF
v_gene: TRBV12-3/TRBV12-4; j_gene: TRBJ2-7; abundance: many; d_gene: NA; CDR3nt: TGTGCCAGCAGTCTGCCACGGACCGTGGAGAAGTACTTT; CDR3aa: CASSLPRTVEKYF
v_gene: TRBV5-1; j_gene: TRBJ2-5; abundance: NA; d_gene: TRBD1; CDR3nt: TGCGCCAGCACTCCGGGACAGGGGATGGAGACCCAGTACTTC; CDR3aa: CASTPGQGMETQYF
v_gene: TRBV15; j_gene: TRBJ2-3; abundance: NA; d_gene: TRBD2; CDR3nt: TGTGCCACCAGCAGGGGACTAGCGGGAGACACAGATACGCAGTATTTT; CDR3aa: CATSRGLAGDTDTQYF
v_gene: TRBV27; j_gene: TRBJ1-1; abundance: NA; d_gene: NA; CDR3nt: TGTGCCTCCAAACCGGGACACTTGAACACTGAAGCTTTCTTT; CDR3aa: CASKPGHLNTEAFF
v_gene: TRBV12-3/TRBV12-4; j_gene: TRBJ2-7; abundance: few; d_gene: NA; CDR3nt: TGTGCCAGCAGCACCAGGACTAAAGAGCAGTACTTC; CDR3aa: CASSTRTKEQYF
v_gene: TRBV6-1; j_gene: TRBJ2-4; abundance: NA; d_gene: NA; CDR3nt: TGTGCCAGCAAGGTTCGGGGTCCCACTCTCCTTTGCATTCAGTACTTC; CDR3aa: CASKVRGPTLLCIQYF
v_gene: TRBV2; j_gene: TRBJ2-5; abundance: many; d_gene: NA; CDR3nt: TGTGCCAGCAGTGAAGCTGAACAAGAGACCCAGTACTTC; CDR3aa: CASSEAEQETQYF
v_gene: TRBV9; j_gene: TRBJ1-2; abundance: few; d_gene: NA; CDR3nt: TGTGCCAGCAGCGCGTTCGGGGGGCCGGCTGGCTACACCTTC; CDR3aa: CASSAFGGPAGYTF